This T cell receptor beta chain was observed in a study of CD8 T cells in Susac syndrome. Negative isolation was used for CD8+ and CD4+ T cells and FACS enrichment for TEMRA cells. This CDR3 has 12 amino acids. Trimming took off 6 bases at V and 6 bases at J, with 12 bases between the two ends. Germline V gene data show CDR1 as DFQATT and CDR2 as SNEGSKA (reference sequence). Study-wide points: As acknowledged by the study, its TCR sequencing and HLA analysis included a relatively small number of individuals.

With regard to this clonotype: Its antigen is still unknown.

Reverse transcription of 0.5 to 1 ug RNA was performed with random hexamers. TCRdb used MiXCR to reprocess the immunoSEQ multiplex PCR reads, holding one entry per CDR3 protein. The sample holds about 400,000 distinct CDR3 sequences, 85% to 90% seen once. This clonotype was sampled from a human donor with multiple sclerosis. This chain uses TRBV20-1 with TRBJ2-1, with D hard to call. Sequenced material: CD8+ T cells from PBMCs. CDR3 in amino acids: CSAGPPSNEQFF. In DNA form, the CDR3 reads TGCAGTGCGGGCCCGCCAAGCAATGAGCAGTTCTTC.